Below, 10 T cell receptor beta chains from the same sample are listed, as sequenced in a study of blood T cells in healthy people across ages. Through a sample-barcoded 5' primer and a J-beta primer mix, a second PCR was run for roughly 6 to 12 cycles. MiXCR, run by TCRdb on the 5' RACE reads, gives a single entry per CDR3 protein. This table holds about 1.4 million distinct CDR3 sequences, 59% found once. Sequencing used blood. These receptors all stem from a man aged 18-30 years in good health.

This chain connects TRBV4-2 to TRBJ2-1; TRBD2 agrees at 8 bases. Trimming at V came to 1 base and at J to 5 bases, leaving 10 bases not matched to a gene. CDR1 is LGHNA, CDR2 YNFKEQ, per germline. The CDR3 runs 17 residues. The CDR3 DNA reads TGTGCCAGCAGCCAAGTAGCGGGGCGGAACTCTCACAATGAGCAGTTCTTC. Translation gives CASSQVAGRNSHNEQFF.

CDR3 bases: TGTGCCAGCAGTTCCCATGGGGCAGGGTACTACGAGCAGTACTTC. Translated: CASSSHGAGYYEQYF. The rearrangement joins TRBV28 to TRBJ2-5; D is perhaps TRBD1 (5 bases). The J call may be incorrect, as the DNA end agrees better with TRBJ2-7. The CDR3 totals 15 residues. Germline values: CDR1 MDHEN, CDR2 SYDVKM.

This rearrangement joins TRBV7-9 to TRBJ2-3, with D maybe TRBD2 (7 bases). Germline CDR1 is SEHNR and CDR2 is FQNEAQ (reference sequence). The CDR3 has 16 amino acids. V was shortened by 6 bases and J by 5 bases, with 21 bases between the two germline ends. The CDR3: CASSSTLGGGGDTQYF. The CDR3 region has the DNA TGTGCCAGCAGTTCTACGTTGGGGGGAGGGGGAGATACGCAGTATTTT.

V usage is TRBV27 and J usage is TRBJ2-5; 9 bases match TRBD2. V lost 3 bases and J lost 5; bases outside the gene matches: 7. The CDR3 contains 15 residues. CDR1 and CDR2 from the germline V gene are MNHEY and SMNVEV (reference sequence). CDR3 sequence: CASSFFPSGVETQYF. Written as DNA, the CDR3 is TGTGCCAGCAGTTTCTTTCCTAGCGGGGTGGAGACCCAGTACTTC.

The chain uses TRBV3-1 and TRBJ2-7; D gene unclear. Germline CDR1 reads LGHDT; CDR2 reads YNNKEL (reference sequence). The CDR3 has 14 residues. V lost 3 bases, J lost 2 bases, and 11 bases lay in between. CDR3 coding DNA: TGTGCCAGCAGCCAGCCGAACCACCCCTACGAGCAGTACTTC. Translation: CASSQPNHPYEQYF.

Concerning this clonotype itself: Mismatch with germline at one junction end may stem from a read error. This chain uses TRBV12-3 or TRBV12-4 with TRBJ2-1, with D tentatively TRBD1 (5 bases). This CDR3 has 13 amino acids. Written as DNA, the CDR3 is TGTGCTAGCAGTCTAGGGGATCCGGCTGAGCAGTTCTTC. Protein product: CASSLGDPAEQFF.

This clonotype was counted only a few times. The rearrangement joins TRBV27 to TRBJ1-1; possibly TRBD1 for D (5 bases). This CDR3 comprises 13 residues. V was cut by 8 bases and J by 4 bases, with 14 bases left in between. The germline V gene has CDR1 MNHEY and CDR2 SMNVEV (reference sequence). The CDR3 nucleotides read TGTGCCAGCGGTGAGCAGGGTGCCACTGAAGCTTTCTTT. It codes for CASGEQGATEAFF.

This clonotype turned up a few times. The chain is built from TRBV3-1 and TRBJ2-4; TRBD1 aligns across 7 bases. This CDR3 spans 14 amino acids. Germline V CDR1 and CDR2: LGHDT, YNNKEL (reference sequence). J gave up 7 bases and V 6 bases, and 9 bases lay outside the gene matches. CDR3 region: CASSPSDRVNIQYF. The CDR3 coding sequence is TGTGCCAGCAGTCCGTCAGACAGGGTCAACATTCAGTACTTC.

This rearrangement joins TRBV2 to TRBJ1-2; perhaps TRBD1 as D (5 bases). The germline V gene encodes CDR1 SNHLY and CDR2 FYNNEI. This CDR3 is built from 13 residues. The V end lost 0 bases, the J end lost 6 bases, and 8 bases lay between the germline ends. Here the CDR3 reads CASSEAGENGYTF. The CDR3 DNA sequence: TGTGCCAGCAGTGAAGCGGGGGAGAATGGCTACACCTTC.

This chain uses TRBV5-1 with TRBJ2-3; D gene ambiguous. The germline V gene has CDR1 SGHRS and CDR2 YFSETQ. The CDR3 contains 14 residues. V was shortened by 4 bases and J by 5 bases, with 14 bases between the two germline ends. The CDR3 is CASSVTNQLDTQYF. The CDR3 region has the DNA TGCGCCAGCAGCGTAACCAACCAACTAGATACGCAGTATTTT.